Reported below is one TCR beta chain. This specimen belongs to a study of regulatory T cells in long-lasting Graves disease. For the study at large: Duration of antithyroid drug therapy among newly diagnosed Graves' patients was under 3 months.

HTBI primers from iRepertoire and Arm-PCR of CDR3 regions yielded the TCR beta libraries. TCRdb re-called the multiplex PCR reads through MiXCR, storing one row per CDR3 protein. Of some 450,000 distinct CDR3 sequences listed, over 15% are singletons. Germline V gene data show CDR1 as MNHEY and CDR2 as SVGEGT. The CDR3 is 15 residues long. The V gene end was trimmed by 0 bases and the J gene end by 5 bases; junction bases not matched to a gene: 5. Time point meaning: newly diagnosed GD, antithyroid drugs for less than 3 months. Following extraction of RNA from PBMCs, that RNA was used to make the TCR library. These data were also reused for a study on T cells in Graves' hyperthyroidism and ophthalmopathy. That study adds: TCR CDR3 regions were first amplified by RT-PCR with HTBI primers. The authors' 13 V-J model separated ophthalmopathy from stable hyperthyroidism.

The material was peripheral blood mononuclear cells (PBMCs), obtained at new diagnosis, from a patient treated with antithyroid drugs. The chain employs TRBV6-2 or TRBV6-3 and TRBJ2-7, with 9 bases fitting TRBD1. The origin of this receptor is a woman aged 25-40 years with Graves disease. The CDR3 DNA reads as TGTGCCAGCAGTTACTCGGGGACAGGGTCTAACGAGCAGTACTTC. It yields the protein CASSYSGTGSNEQYF.